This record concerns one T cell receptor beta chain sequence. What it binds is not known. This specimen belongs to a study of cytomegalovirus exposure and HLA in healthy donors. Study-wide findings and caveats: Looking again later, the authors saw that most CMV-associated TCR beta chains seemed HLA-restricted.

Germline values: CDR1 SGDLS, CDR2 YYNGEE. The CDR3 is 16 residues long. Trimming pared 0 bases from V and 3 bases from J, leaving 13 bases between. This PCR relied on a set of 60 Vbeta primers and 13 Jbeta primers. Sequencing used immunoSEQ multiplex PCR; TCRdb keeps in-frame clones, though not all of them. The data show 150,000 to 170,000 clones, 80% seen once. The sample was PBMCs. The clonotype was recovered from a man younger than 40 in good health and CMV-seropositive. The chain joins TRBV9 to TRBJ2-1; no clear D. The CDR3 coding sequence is TGTGCCAGCAGCGTAGATCCGGGTCGGAACTACAATGAGCAGTTCTTC. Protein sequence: CASSVDPGRNYNEQFF.